The source of this T cell receptor beta chain is a study of cytomegalovirus exposure and HLA in healthy donors. The wider study: A prior study identified 117 million unique TCR beta sequences from about 180 million T cells. Most genotyped donors, 81% of about 360, had Caucasian-associated genetic ancestry.

On this clone: What it recognizes is unknown.

Study conclusions and caveats: A later analysis showed HLA-associated TCR beta chains outstripping equally common others in clonal expansion.

The study ran its PCR with 60 Vbeta and 13 Jbeta primers. This table comes from immunoSEQ multiplex PCR, and its TCRdb copy is limited to in-frame clones, with some not included. The top ten hold about 1.2% of the sample, which has about 92,000 clones, 81% seen once. At sampling all donors were nominally healthy, likely with unrecorded immune exposures. The material sequenced was PBMCs. The TCR originated in a girl aged 2 to 9 in good health and CMV-seropositive.

CDR3 sequence reads: CASSSYDGTLIEAFF. In nucleotides, the CDR3 is TGTGCCAGCAGCTCCTATGACGGGACATTAATTGAAGCTTTCTTT. The V gene is TRBV7-9, the J gene TRBJ1-1, with D possibly being TRBD1 (6 bases). Trimming removed 4 bases from V and 7 bases from J, with 19 bases in between. CDR1 and CDR2 (germline): SEHNR, FQNEAQ (reference sequence). The CDR3 totals 15 residues.